This TCR beta chain was obtained from a study of response to subunit inactivated influenza vaccine. Study-level points and caveats: Each seasonal influenza vaccination, the authors suggested, recruits few new T cells.

This clonotype was found a few times. The antigen remains unidentified. TCRdb itself ran the RT-PCR reads through MiXCR, one entry per CDR3 protein. The sample has about 610,000 distinct CDR3 sequences; 14% are singletons. This CDR3 region has 13 residues. Trimming took off 5 bases at V and 5 bases at J, with 12 bases between the two ends. This receptor was identified in a man aged 50-60 years who received an inactivated influenza vaccine. V gene TRBV12-3 or TRBV12-4 combines with J gene TRBJ2-5; D is perhaps TRBD1 (5 bases). The sample was PBMCs from blood, taken roughly 12 days after vaccination. As DNA, the CDR3 is TGTGCCAGCAGTCAGGGTCGGGTGGAGACCCAGTACTTC. Translation: CASSQGRVETQYF.